This T cell receptor (beta chain) was observed in a study of CD8 T cells in Susac syndrome (dated by TCRdb to the late 2010s). Regarding the study in general: Whether CD8+ T cell activation and differentiation in Susac syndrome was antigen driven was tested using repertoire sequencing. The clonality of the CD8+ T cell repertoire was compared across approximately 11 healthy donors, some 14 Susac syndrome patients and about 15 multiple sclerosis patients.

Study-level results and caveats: The number of individuals in the TCR sequencing and HLA analysis was acknowledged as relatively small.

Peripheral blood CD8+ and CD4+ T cells from healthy donors, Susac syndrome patients and multiple sclerosis patients were profiled using high-throughput TCR beta sequencing. The healthy donors served as controls matched for age and sex. Bulk CD8+ and CD4+ T cells were purified by magnetic negative isolation, whereas CD8+ TEMRA cells were enriched by FACS. Blood was collected in EDTA tubes and processed within 24 hours, with PBMCs isolated through density gradient centrifugation. PBMCs intended for TCR sequencing were cryopreserved in liquid nitrogen and were subsequently thawed in a 37 degrees C water bath. Purity of sorted or isolated CD4+, CD8+ and CD8+ TEMRA cells was at least 90%. RNA was extracted using the RNeasy kit, and roughly 0.5 to 1 microgram was reverse transcribed with random hexamers. The immunoSEQ multiplex PCR assay, which covers 54 Vbeta and 13 Jbeta segments, was used to amplify TCR beta CDR3 regions. Bias from PCR amplification was corrected by using a synthetic template baseline for primer optimization and for computational correction. In the original analysis: Reads were annotated to V, D and J genes per IMGT and analyzed with immunoSEQ Analyzer, keeping only productive sequences. To calculate clonality, Shannon entropy was normalized by log2 of the number of productive unique sequences and then subtracted from one. For each patient and control, public and private clones were evaluated among the 100 most prevalent clones. Susac-specific clones were defined as absent from healthy and MS cohorts, about 1,000 published viral clones and other ImmuneACCESS disease sequences. Through fastp at Q25 and MiXCR, TCRdb rebuilt clones from the public reads, retaining in-frame beta chains. Duplicate CDR3 protein sequences are folded into a single record with the most common DNA and genes. These V and J calls derive from TCRdb rather than the authors' analysis. This sample lists approximately 70,000 distinct CDR3 sequences; just under 95% were detected once. Of the sample, 0.2% to 0.25% falls within the top ten clones.

According to the germline V gene, CDR1 reads MNHEY and CDR2 reads SVGAGI. CDR3 length: 13 amino acids, cysteine to phenylalanine. The CDR3 DNA has 39 bases and is translated from base 1. At the junction V is shortened by 0 bases and J by 4 bases, with 6 bases in between. As concerns this clonotype: Its antigen specificity is not known. No much larger clone is present one base from it, and per-base qualities are unavailable.

The receptor chain draws on TRBV6-5 and TRBJ1-1, with no D gene named confidently. This sequence was found in a human donor in good health. The sequenced sample consisted of CD8+ T cells from PBMCs. CDR3 sequence: CASSYSLGTEAFF. The nucleotide sequence is given as TGTGCCAGCAGTTACTCATTGGGCACTGAAGCTTTCTTT.